This T cell receptor beta chain was observed in a study of PD-1 blockade in classical Hodgkin lymphoma. Only in-frame clones appear in the TCRdb table, and some are missing; sequencing was by immunoSEQ multiplex PCR. The sample records fewer than 30,000 clones, approximately 72% being singletons. Regarding this clone: Its antigen remains unidentified.

General observations from the study: For complete responders, baseline diversity was comparable to that of newly diagnosed patients. By C4D1 there was a significant rise in CD4+ TCR diversity but not in CD8+ TCR diversity.

Every single patient, without exception, relapsed after autologous stem cell transplantation, and brentuximab vedotin exposure varied. The CDR3 sequence is 12 residues long. Germline loops: CDR1 KGHSH, CDR2 LQKENI. V lost 4 bases and J lost 5, with 8 bases in between. The sequence came from a human donor with classical Hodgkin lymphoma. The J gene is TRBJ1-1, the V gene TRBV18; D ambiguous. The sample in question was peripheral blood mononuclear cells (PBMCs), obtained before the second cycle of nivolumab. DNA for the CDR3: TGTGCCAGCTCACTACAGAAAACTGAAGCTTTCTTT. The encoded protein is CASSLQKTEAFF.